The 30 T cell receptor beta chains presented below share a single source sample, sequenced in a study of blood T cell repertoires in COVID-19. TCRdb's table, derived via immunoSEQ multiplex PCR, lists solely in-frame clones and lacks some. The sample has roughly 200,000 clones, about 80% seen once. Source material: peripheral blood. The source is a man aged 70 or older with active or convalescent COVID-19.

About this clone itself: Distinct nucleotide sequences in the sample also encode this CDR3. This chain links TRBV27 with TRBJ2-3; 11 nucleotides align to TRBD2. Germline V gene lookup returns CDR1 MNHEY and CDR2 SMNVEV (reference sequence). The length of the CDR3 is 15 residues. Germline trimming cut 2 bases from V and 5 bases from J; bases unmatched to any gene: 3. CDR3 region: CASSLGSGRGDTQYF. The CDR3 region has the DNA TGTGCCAGCAGTTTAGGTAGCGGGAGGGGAGATACGCAGTATTTT.

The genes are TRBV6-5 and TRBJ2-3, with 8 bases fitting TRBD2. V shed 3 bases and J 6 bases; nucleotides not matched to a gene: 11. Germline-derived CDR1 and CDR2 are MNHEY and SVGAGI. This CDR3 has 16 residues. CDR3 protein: CASSYGLSGGADTQYF. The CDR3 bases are TGTGCCAGCAGTTATGGTCTAAGCGGGGGAGCGGATACGCAGTATTTT.

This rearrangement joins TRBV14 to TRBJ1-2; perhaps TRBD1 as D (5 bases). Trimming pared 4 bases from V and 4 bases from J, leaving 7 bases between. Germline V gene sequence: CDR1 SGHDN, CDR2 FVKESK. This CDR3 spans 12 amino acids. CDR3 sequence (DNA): TGTGCCAGCAGCCGGGGCTTCTATGGCTACACCTTC. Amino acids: CASSRGFYGYTF.

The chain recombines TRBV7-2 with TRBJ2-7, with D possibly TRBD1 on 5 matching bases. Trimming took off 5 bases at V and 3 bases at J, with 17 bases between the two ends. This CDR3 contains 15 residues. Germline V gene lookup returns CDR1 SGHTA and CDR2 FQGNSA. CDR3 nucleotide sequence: TGTGCCAGCAGCGCACAGGTGACTCTACTCTACGAGCAGTACTTC. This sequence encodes CASSAQVTLLYEQYF.

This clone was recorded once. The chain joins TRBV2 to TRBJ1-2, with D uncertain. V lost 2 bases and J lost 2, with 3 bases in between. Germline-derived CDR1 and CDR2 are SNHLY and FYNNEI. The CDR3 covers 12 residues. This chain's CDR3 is CASSEQNYGYTF. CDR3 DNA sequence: TGTGCCAGCAGTGAACAGAACTATGGCTACACCTTC.

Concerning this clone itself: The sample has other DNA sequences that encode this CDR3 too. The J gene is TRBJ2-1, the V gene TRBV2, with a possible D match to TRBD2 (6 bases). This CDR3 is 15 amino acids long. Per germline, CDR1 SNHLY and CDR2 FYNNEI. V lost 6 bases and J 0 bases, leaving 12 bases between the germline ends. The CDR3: CASRAGGSSYNEQFF. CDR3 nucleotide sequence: TGTGCCAGCAGGGCCGGGGGAAGCTCCTACAATGAGCAGTTCTTC.

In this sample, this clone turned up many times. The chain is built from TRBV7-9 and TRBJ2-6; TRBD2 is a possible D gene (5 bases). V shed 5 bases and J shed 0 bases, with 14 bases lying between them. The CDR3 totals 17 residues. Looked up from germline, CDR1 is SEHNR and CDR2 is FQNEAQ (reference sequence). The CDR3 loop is CASSTRAFFSGANVLTF. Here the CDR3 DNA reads TGTGCCAGCAGCACGCGGGCCTTTTTCTCTGGGGCCAACGTCCTGACTTTC. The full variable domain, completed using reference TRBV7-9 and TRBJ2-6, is DTGVSQNPRHKITKRGQNVTFRCDPISEHNRLYWYRQTLGQGPEFLTYFQNEAQLEKSRLLSDRFSAERPKGSFSTLEIQRTEQGDSAMYLCASSTRAFFSGANVLTFGAGSRLTVL.

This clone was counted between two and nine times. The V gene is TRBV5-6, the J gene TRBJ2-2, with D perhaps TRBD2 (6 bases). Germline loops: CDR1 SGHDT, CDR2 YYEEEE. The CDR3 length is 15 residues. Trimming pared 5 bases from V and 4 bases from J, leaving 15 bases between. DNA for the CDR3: TGTGCCAGCAGAAGAGTCGGCGGGGCCACCGGGGAGCTGTTTTTT. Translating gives CASRRVGGATGELFF.

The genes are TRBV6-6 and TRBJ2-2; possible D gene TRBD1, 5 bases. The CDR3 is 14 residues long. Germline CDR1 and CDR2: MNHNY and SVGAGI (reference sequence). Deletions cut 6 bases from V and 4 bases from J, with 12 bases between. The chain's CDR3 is CASSLRRGTGELFF. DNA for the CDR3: TGTGCCAGCAGCCTACGAAGGGGCACCGGGGAGCTGTTTTTT.

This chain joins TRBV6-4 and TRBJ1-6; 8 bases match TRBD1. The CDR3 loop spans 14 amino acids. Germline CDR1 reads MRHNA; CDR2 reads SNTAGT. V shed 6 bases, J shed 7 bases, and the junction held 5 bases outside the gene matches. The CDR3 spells CASRSGTGNSPLHF. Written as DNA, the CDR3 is TGTGCCAGCAGATCCGGGACAGGAAATTCACCCCTCCACTTT.

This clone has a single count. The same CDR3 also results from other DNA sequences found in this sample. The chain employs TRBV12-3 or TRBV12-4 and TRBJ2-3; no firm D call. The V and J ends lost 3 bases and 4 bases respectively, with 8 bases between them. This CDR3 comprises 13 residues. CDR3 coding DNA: TGTGCCAGCAGTTTGACTGGAGCAGATACGCAGTATTTT. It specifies CASSLTGADTQYF.

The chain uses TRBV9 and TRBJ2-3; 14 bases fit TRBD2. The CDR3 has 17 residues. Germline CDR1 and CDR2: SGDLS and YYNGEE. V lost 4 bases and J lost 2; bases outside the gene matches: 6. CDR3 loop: CASSPGTSGSYTDTQYF. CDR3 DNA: TGTGCCAGCAGCCCCGGGACTAGCGGGAGCTACACAGATACGCAGTATTTT.

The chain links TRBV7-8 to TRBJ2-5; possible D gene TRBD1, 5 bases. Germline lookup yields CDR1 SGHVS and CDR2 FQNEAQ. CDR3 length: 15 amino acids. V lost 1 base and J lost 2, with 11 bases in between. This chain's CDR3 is CASSLGRALQETQYF. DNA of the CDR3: TGTGCCAGCAGCTTAGGCAGGGCGCTACAAGAGACCCAGTACTTC.

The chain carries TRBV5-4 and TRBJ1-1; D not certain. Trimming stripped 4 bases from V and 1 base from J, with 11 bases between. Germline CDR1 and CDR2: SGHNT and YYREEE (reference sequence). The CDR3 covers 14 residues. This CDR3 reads CASSLGRQNTEAFF. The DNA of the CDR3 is TGTGCCAGCAGCCTTGGTCGACAGAACACTGAAGCTTTCTTT.

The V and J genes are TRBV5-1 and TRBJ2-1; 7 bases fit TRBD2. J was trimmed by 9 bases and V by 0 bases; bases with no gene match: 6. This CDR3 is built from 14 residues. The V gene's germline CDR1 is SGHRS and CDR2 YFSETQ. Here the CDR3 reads CASSLAREFREQFF. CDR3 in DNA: TGCGCCAGCAGCTTGGCGCGGGAGTTCCGTGAGCAGTTCTTC.

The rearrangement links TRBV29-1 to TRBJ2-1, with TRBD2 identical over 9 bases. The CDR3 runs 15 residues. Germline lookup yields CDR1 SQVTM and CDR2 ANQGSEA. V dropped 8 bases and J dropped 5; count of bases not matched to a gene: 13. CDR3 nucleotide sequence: TGCAGCCTGCTCTCGGCGGGGGGGGTAAACAATGAGCAGTTCTTC. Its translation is CSLLSAGGVNNEQFF.

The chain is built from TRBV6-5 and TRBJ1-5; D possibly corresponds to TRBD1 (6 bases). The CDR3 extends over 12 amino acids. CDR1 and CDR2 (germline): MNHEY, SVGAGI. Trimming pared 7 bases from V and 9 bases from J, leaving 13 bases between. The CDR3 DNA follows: TGTGCCAGCAAGCTCAGGGGTGCGCCCCAGCATTTT. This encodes CASKLRGAPQHF.

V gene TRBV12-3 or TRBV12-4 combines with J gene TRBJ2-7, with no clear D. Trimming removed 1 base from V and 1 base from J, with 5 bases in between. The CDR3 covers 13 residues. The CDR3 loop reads CASSLVRSYEQYF. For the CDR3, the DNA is TGTGCCAGCAGTTTAGTTAGATCCTACGAGCAGTACTTC.

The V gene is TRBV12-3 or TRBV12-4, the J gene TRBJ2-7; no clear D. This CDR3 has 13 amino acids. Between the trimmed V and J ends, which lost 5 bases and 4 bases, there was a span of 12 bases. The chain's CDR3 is CASSATPLYEQYF. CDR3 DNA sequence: TGTGCCAGCAGTGCTACTCCCCTATACGAGCAGTACTTC.

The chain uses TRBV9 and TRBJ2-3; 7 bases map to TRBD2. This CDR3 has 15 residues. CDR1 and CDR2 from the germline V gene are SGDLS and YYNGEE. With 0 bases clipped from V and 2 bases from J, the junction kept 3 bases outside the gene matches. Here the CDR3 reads CASSVARLATDTQYF. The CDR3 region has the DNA TGTGCCAGCAGCGTAGCTAGACTAGCCACAGATACGCAGTATTTT.

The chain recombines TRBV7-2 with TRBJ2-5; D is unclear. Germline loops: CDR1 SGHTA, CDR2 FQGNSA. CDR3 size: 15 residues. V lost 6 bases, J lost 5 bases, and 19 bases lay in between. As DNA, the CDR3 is TGTGCCAGCAGTTCCTGGGCCTCATCGTCGGAGACCCAGTACTTC. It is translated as CASSSWASSSETQYF.

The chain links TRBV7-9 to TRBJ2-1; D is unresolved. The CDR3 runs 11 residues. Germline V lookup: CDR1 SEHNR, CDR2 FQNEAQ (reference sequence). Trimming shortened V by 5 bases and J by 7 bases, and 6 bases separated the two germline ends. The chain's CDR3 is CASSPENEQFF. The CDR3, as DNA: TGTGCCAGCAGCCCCGAGAATGAGCAGTTCTTC.

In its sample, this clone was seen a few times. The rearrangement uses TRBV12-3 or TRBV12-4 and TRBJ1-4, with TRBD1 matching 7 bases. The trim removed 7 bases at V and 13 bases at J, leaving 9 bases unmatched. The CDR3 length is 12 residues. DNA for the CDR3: TGTGCCAGCACCTACACAGGGGTAGGACTGTTTTTT. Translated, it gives CASTYTGVGLFF.

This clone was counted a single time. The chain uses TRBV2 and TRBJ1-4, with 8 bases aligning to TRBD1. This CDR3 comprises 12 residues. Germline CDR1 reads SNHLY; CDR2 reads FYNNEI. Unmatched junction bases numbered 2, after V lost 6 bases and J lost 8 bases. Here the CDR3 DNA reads TGTGCCAGCAGGAACAGGGGGGAAAAACTGTTTTTT. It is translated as CASRNRGEKLFF.

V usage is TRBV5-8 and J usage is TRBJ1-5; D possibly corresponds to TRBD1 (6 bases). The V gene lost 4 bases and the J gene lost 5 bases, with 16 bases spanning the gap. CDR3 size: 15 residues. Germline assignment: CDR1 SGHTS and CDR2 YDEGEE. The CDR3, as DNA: TGTGCCAGCAGCCCACACTGGACAGATGATCAGCCCCAGCATTTT. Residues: CASSPHWTDDQPQHF.

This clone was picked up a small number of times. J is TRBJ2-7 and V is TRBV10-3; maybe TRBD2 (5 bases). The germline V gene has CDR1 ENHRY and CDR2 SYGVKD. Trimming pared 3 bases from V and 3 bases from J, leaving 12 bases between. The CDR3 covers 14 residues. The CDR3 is CAISDVRGFYEQYF. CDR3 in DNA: TGTGCCATCAGTGACGTCCGCGGGTTCTACGAGCAGTACTTC.

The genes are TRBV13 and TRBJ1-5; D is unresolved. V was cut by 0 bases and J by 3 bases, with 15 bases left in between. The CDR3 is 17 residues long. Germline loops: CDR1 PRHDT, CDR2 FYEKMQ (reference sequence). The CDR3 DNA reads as TGTGCCAGCAGCTTAGGCCCGACACTGGAACTCAATCAGCCCCAGCATTTT. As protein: CASSLGPTLELNQPQHF.

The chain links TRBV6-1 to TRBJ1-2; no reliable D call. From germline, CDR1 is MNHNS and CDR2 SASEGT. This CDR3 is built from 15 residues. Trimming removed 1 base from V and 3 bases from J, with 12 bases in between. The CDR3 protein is CASSEDPGLHYGYTF. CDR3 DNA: TGTGCCAGCAGTGAAGACCCGGGGTTACACTATGGCTACACCTTC.

Here the CDR3 reads CASSLGTYLSTQYF. In nucleotides, the CDR3 is TGCGCCAGCAGCTTGGGGACTTACCTGAGTACCCAGTACTTC. This sequence joins TRBV5-1 and TRBJ2-5, with a weak D call TRBD2 (5 bases). Deletions cut 0 bases from V and 8 bases from J, with 14 bases between. CDR3 length: 14 residues. Germline assignment: CDR1 SGHRS and CDR2 YFSETQ.

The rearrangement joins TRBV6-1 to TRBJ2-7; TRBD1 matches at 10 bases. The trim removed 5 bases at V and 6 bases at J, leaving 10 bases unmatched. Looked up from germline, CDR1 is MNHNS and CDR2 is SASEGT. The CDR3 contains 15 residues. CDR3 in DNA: TGTGCCAGCAGTCCCCAAACCGGGACAGGGGTCGAGCAGTACTTC. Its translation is CASSPQTGTGVEQYF.